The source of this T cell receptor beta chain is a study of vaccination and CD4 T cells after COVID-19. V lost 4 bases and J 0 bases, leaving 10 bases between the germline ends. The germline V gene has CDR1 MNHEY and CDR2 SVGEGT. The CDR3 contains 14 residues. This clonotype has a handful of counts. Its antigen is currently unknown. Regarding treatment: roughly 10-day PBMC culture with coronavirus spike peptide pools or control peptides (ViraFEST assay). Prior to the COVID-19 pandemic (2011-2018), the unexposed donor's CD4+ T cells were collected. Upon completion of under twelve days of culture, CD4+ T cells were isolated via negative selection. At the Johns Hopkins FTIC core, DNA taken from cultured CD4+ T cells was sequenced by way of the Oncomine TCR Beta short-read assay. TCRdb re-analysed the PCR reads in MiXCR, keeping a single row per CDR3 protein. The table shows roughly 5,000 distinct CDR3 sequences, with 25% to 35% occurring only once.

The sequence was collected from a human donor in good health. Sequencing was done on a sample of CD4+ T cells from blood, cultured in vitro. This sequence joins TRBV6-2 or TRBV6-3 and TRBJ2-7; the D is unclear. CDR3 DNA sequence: TGTGCCAGCAGTTTTCACCAGTCCTCCTACGAGCAGTACTTC. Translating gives CASSFHQSSYEQYF.